Following are 9 T cell receptor beta chains from one sample sequenced in a study of blood T cells in healthy people across ages. Sample-barcoded 5' priming and a J-beta primer mix drove a second PCR of 7 to 11 cycles. Using its own MiXCR run on the 5' RACE reads, TCRdb lists one record per CDR3 protein. The sample carries 550,000 to 600,000 distinct CDR3 sequences, around half recorded once. The sequencing input was blood. The receptors derive from an elderly man in good health.

V is TRBV30 and J is TRBJ2-7; D is uncertain. V was clipped by 2 bases and J by 5 bases, with 13 bases between them. The CDR3 runs 13 residues. In germline, CDR1 is GTSNPN, CDR2 SVGIG (reference sequence). CDR3 sequence reads: CAWSRLTANEQYF. CDR3 nucleotide sequence: TGTGCCTGGAGTCGCCTCACAGCGAACGAGCAGTACTTC.

This clonotype was detected only a few times. J is TRBJ2-1 and V is TRBV20-1, with D possibly matching TRBD2 (5 bases). CDR1 and CDR2 (germline): DFQATT, SNEGSKA (reference sequence). CDR3 length equals 12 residues. The ends were cut back, 8 bases at V and 4 bases at J, with 12 bases in the middle. The CDR3 DNA sequence: TGCAGTACCGTGACTACGTACAATGAGCAGTTCTTC. Amino acid sequence: CSTVTTYNEQFF.

This chain connects TRBV20-1 to TRBJ2-1; TRBD1 matches 12 bases. J gave up 8 bases and V 5 bases, and 13 bases lay outside the gene matches. Germline V lookup: CDR1 DFQATT, CDR2 SNEGSKA (reference sequence). This CDR3 region has 16 residues. The CDR3 region is CSAPSPPGQGAHEQFF. As DNA, the CDR3 is TGCAGTGCTCCGTCACCCCCGGGACAGGGGGCCCATGAGCAGTTCTTC.

A word on this clonotype: An end of the junction differs from the germline gene, which may be a read error. The rearrangement joins TRBV4-2 to TRBJ2-5; TRBD2 matches 10 bases. Germline V gene sequence: CDR1 LGHNA, CDR2 YNFKEQ. The CDR3 length is 17 residues. Here the CDR3 DNA reads TGTGCCAGCAGCCAAAACCCTAGCGGGAGTAATAGAGAGACCCGGTACTTC. Translating gives CASSQNPSGSNRETRYF.

This chain connects TRBV6-6 to TRBJ1-5, with 7 bases fitting TRBD1. V was pared by 8 bases and J by 9 bases, with 10 bases of the junction left unmatched. This CDR3 has 13 amino acids. CDR1 is MNHNY and CDR2 is SVGAGI in the germline V gene (reference sequence). The CDR3 DNA reads TGTGCCAGCGTCGTGGCAGGGGGTCGGCCCCAGCATTTT. Translation gives CASVVAGGRPQHF.

This clonotype appeared a few times. The chain is built from TRBV7-2 and TRBJ2-1; 7 bases match TRBD2. The CDR3 extends over 15 amino acids. Germline loops: CDR1 SGHTA, CDR2 FQGNSA. Losses at the gene ends were 4 bases for V and 4 bases for J; bases not matched to a gene: 7. The CDR3 DNA is TGTGCCAGCAGCTCCTCCGGGACTACATACAATGAGCAGTTCTTC. Amino acids: CASSSSGTTYNEQFF.

The table lists this clonotype with a few counts. The chain links TRBV6-2 or TRBV6-3 to TRBJ2-7; a possible D gene is TRBD1 (6 bases). Trimming removed 7 bases at V and 2 bases at J, with 12 bases between. CDR1 is MNHEY, CDR2 SVGEGT, per germline. The CDR3 covers 13 residues. CDR3 nucleotide sequence: TGTGCCAGCAAACCGGACAGCACCTACGAGCAGTACTTC. Residues: CASKPDSTYEQYF.

The J gene is TRBJ2-1, the V gene TRBV3-1; D unresolved. The CDR3 has 11 residues. The V gene's germline CDR1 is LGHDT and CDR2 YNNKEL (reference sequence). V was pared by 3 bases and J by 10 bases, with 7 bases between. The CDR3 coding sequence is TGTGCCAGCAGCCAGAGCTACGAGCAGTTCTTC. Amino acid sequence: CASSQSYEQFF.

The chain combines TRBV4-1 with TRBJ2-7, with D perhaps TRBD2 (5 bases). V was clipped by 0 bases and J by 3 bases, with 9 bases between them. This CDR3 region has 14 residues. CDR1 and CDR2 from the germline V gene are MGHRA and YSYEKL. CDR3 loop: CASSQESGRYEQYF. DNA of the CDR3: TGCGCCAGCAGCCAAGAAAGCGGACGCTACGAGCAGTACTTC.